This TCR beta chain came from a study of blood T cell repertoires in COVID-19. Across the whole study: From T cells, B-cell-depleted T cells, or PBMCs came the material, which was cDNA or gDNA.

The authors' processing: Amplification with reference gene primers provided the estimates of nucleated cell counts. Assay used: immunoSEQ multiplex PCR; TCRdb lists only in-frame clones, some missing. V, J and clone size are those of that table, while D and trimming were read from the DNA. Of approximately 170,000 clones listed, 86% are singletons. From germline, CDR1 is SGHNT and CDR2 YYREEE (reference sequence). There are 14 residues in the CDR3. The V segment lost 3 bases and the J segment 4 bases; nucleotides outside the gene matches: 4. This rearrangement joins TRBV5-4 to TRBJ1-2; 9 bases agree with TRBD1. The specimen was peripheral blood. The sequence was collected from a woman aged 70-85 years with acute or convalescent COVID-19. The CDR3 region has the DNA TGTGCCAGCAGCTACGAGACAGGGGGCTATGGCTACACCTTC. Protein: CASSYETGGYGYTF.